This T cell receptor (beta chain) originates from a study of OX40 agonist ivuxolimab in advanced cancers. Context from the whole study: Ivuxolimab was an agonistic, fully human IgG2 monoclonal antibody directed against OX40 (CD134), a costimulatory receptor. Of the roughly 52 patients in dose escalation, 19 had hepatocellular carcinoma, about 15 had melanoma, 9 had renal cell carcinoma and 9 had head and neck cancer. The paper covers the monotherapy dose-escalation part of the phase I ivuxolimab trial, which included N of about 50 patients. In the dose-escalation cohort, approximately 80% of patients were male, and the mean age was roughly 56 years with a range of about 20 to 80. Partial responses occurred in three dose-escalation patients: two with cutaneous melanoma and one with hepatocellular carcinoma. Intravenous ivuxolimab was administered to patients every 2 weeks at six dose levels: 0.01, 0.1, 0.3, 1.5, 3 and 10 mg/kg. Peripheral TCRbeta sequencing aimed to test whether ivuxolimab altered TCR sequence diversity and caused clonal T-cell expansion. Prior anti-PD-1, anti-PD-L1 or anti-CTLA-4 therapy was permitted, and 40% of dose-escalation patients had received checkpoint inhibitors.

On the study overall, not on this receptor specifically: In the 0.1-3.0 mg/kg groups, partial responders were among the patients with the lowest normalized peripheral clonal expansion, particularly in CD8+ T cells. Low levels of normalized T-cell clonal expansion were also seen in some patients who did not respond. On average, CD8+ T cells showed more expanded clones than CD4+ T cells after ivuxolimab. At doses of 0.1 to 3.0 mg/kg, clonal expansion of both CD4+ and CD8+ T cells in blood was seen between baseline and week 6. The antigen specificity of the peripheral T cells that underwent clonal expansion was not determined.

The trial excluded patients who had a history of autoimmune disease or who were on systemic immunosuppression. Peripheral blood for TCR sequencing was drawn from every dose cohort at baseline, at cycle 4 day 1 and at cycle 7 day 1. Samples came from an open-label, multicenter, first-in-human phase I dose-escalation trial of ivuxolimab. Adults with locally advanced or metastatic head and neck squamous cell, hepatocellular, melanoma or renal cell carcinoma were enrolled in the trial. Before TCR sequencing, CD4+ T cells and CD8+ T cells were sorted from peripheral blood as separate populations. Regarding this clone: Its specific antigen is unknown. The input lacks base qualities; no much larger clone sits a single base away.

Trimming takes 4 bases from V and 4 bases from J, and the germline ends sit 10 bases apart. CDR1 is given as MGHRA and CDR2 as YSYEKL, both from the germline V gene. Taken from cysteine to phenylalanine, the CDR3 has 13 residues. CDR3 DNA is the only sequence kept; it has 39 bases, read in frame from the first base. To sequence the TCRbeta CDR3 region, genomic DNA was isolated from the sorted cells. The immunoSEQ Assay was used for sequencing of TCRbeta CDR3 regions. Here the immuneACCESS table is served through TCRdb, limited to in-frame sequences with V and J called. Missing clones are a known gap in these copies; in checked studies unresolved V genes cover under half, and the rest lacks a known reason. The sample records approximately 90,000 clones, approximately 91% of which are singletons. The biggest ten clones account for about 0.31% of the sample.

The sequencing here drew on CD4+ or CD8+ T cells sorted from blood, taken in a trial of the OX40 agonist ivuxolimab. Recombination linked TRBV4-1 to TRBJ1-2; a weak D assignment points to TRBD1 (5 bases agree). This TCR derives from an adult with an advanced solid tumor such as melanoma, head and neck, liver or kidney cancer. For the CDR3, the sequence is CASSRGEGYGYTF. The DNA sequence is TGCGCCAGCAGCCGAGGGGAGGGCTATGGCTACACCTTC.